The next 6 T cell receptor beta chains were all read from a single sample in a study of blood T cell repertoires in COVID-19. The method was immunoSEQ multiplex PCR; TCRdb's version includes in-frame clones alone and lacks a portion of them. This sample has 90,000 to 150,000 clones; about 85% occur once, and the top ten carry approximately 7.7%. The sequencing sample was made of peripheral blood. These TCRs come from a human donor in a cohort sampled during active COVID-19.

The count of this clone is one. The V call is TRBV11-3, the J call TRBJ1-1; TRBD1 might be the D (6 bases). V gave up 5 bases and J gave up 3 bases, with 10 bases separating them. There are 13 residues in the CDR3. Germline CDR1 is SGHNT and CDR2 is YENEEA. The CDR3, as DNA: TGTGCCAGCAGCAAAACAGGGTACACTGAAGCTTTCTTT. This gives the protein CASSKTGYTEAFF. Supplemented by reference TRBV11-3 and TRBJ1-1, the full variable domain reads EAGVVQSPRYKIIEKKQPVAFWCNPISGHNTLYWYLQNLGQGPELLIRYENEEAVDDSQLPKDRFSAERLKGVDSTLKIQPAELGDSAVYLCASSKTGYTEAFFGQGTRLTVV.

The chain employs TRBV6-1 and TRBJ2-1; D unresolved. Germline V gene data show CDR1 as MNHNS and CDR2 as SASEGT. This CDR3 is 14 amino acids long. Trimming removed 2 bases at V and 6 bases at J, with 11 bases between. The CDR3 DNA follows: TGTGCCAGCAGTGAATATCCTAGTGGCAATGAGCAGTTCTTC. The encoded protein is CASSEYPSGNEQFF.

This clone showed up just once. This rearrangement joins TRBV19 to TRBJ2-3; possibly TRBD2 for D (5 bases). Looked up from germline, CDR1 is LNHDA and CDR2 is SQIVND (reference sequence). With 7 bases removed from V and 1 base from J, the gap between germline ends came to 15 bases. The CDR3 totals 15 residues. CDR3 residues: CASIDWRSGTDTQYF. CDR3 bases: TGTGCCAGTATCGACTGGAGGTCGGGCACAGATACGCAGTATTTT. Full variable domain (rest looked up from reference TRBV19 and TRBJ2-3): DGGITQSPKYLFRKEGQNVTLSCEQNLNHDAMYWYRQDPGQGLRLIYYSQIVNDFQKGDIAEGYSVSREKKESFPLTVTSAQKNPTAFYLCASIDWRSGTDTQYFGPGTRLTVL.

This clone was detected only a few times. The J gene is TRBJ1-3, the V gene TRBV4-2; no reliable D call. CDR3 length: 15 residues. Germline values: CDR1 LGHNA, CDR2 YNFKEQ. V was trimmed by 1 base and J by 0 bases, leaving 7 bases between them. This CDR3 is CASSQALNSGNTIYF. CDR3 coding DNA: TGTGCCAGCAGCCAAGCTCTAAACTCTGGAAACACCATATATTTT.

Only a few counts were recorded for this clone. This chain joins TRBV3-1 (or the pseudogene TRBV3-2) and TRBJ1-1, with D perhaps TRBD1 (6 bases). Germline CDR1 is LGHDT and CDR2 is YNNKEL (reference sequence). Between the trimmed V and J ends, which lost 5 bases and 8 bases, there was a span of 12 bases. This CDR3 has 12 residues. The CDR3: CASSSDRFEAFF. The CDR3 region has the DNA TGTGCCAGCAGCTCCGACAGGTTCGAAGCTTTCTTT.

Only a few counts were recorded for this clone. The CDR3 is CASSQDPAAYENTGELFF. The CDR3 DNA follows: TGCGCCAGCAGCCAAGATCCAGCGGCGTACGAGAACACCGGGGAGCTGTTTTTT. The genes are TRBV4-1 and TRBJ2-2; D possibly corresponds to TRBD2 (5 bases). Trimming removed 0 bases from V and 1 base from J, with 15 bases in between. Germline CDR1 MGHRA, CDR2 YSYEKL. The CDR3 runs 18 residues.